Here is one T cell receptor (beta chain) with its context. This record belongs to a study of blood T cell repertoires in COVID-19. Study as a whole: The cDNA or gDNA used as material had been derived from T cells, B-cell-depleted T cells, or PBMCs.

In the authors' methods: How many nucleated cells were present was estimated from reference gene primer amplification. The protocol was immunoSEQ multiplex PCR, while the TCRdb copy is restricted to in-frame clones and leaves out a portion. Clone size and V and J calls were adopted from that table, with D and trimming inferred from the DNA. Seen here are roughly 130,000 clones, 70% to 85% observed once, and the top ten hold about 10%. Enrolled through a virtual design, the participants were between 18 and 89 years of age and came from 24 US areas. Donors of Cohort 3 who recovered were those that had two negative PCRs, clearance, or symptom resolution. Germline loops: CDR1 DFQATT, CDR2 SNEGSKA (reference sequence). The CDR3 totals 15 residues. V lost 3 bases, J lost 5 bases, and 12 bases stayed unmatched.

The sequence was collected from a man over 45 who had recovered from COVID-19. The rearrangement links TRBV20-1 to TRBJ2-5; 7 bases map to TRBD1. Sequencing was carried out using PBMCs or T cells enriched from blood (not recorded which). As DNA, the CDR3 is TGCAGTGCTAGTAGTGACAGGGCGGCTTTGGAGACCCAGTACTTC. Translation gives CSASSDRAALETQYF.